A single sample is the source of the 13 T cell receptor beta chains below, sequenced in a study of control samples from healthy donors and cancer patients. Sequencing used immunoSEQ multiplex PCR; TCRdb keeps in-frame clones, though not all of them. The profile covers 150,000 to 200,000 clones, with around 94% appearing a single time and just over 1.4% taken by the ten largest. Input material: blood. These receptors all come from a man under 40 in good health.

With regard to this clone: At the DNA level, this CDR3 is encoded by other sequences in the same sample as well. The chain carries TRBV5-1 and TRBJ2-7; 9 positions agree with TRBD1. With V trimmed by 4 bases and J by 3 bases, 5 bases remained unmatched. There are 14 residues in the CDR3. CDR1 is SGHRS, CDR2 YFSETQ, per germline. CDR3: CASSPGTGSYEQYF. CDR3 sequence (DNA): TGCGCCAGCAGCCCCGGGACAGGGAGCTACGAGCAGTACTTC.

The chain employs TRBV27 and TRBJ2-7, with TRBD1 matching over 7 bases. CDR1 and CDR2 (germline): MNHEY, SMNVEV (reference sequence). V dropped 6 bases and J dropped 4; count of bases not matched to a gene: 9. The CDR3 consists of 14 residues. CDR3 nucleotide sequence: TGTGCCAGCAGCTCGACAGGGAACCTTTACGAGCAGTACTTC. Its protein product is CASSSTGNLYEQYF.

This clone was counted between two and nine times. The chain joins TRBV19 to TRBJ1-3, with TRBD1 matching over 9 bases. Per germline, CDR1 LNHDA and CDR2 SQIVND (reference sequence). Trimming at V came to 5 bases and at J to 2 bases, leaving 4 bases not matched to a gene. CDR3 length equals 15 residues. The CDR3: CASSFRTGAGNTIYF. CDR3 coding DNA: TGTGCCAGTAGTTTTCGGACAGGGGCTGGAAACACCATATATTTT.

Only one count was recorded for this clone. The chain links TRBV9 to TRBJ2-7; D is unclear. Trimming pared 2 bases from V and 2 bases from J, leaving 8 bases between. Germline V gene data show CDR1 as SGDLS and CDR2 as YYNGEE. The CDR3 is 13 residues long. In DNA, the CDR3 is TGTGCCAGCAGCGTTGACCCTACCTACGAGCAGTACTTC. Translation gives CASSVDPTYEQYF.

CDR3 residues: CASSEAHGGNLNYGYTF. The CDR3 region has the DNA TGTGCCAGCAGTGAAGCCCACGGGGGGAATCTAAACTATGGCTACACCTTC. The chain is built from TRBV2 and TRBJ1-2; tentative D call: TRBD1 (5 bases). Trimming removed 0 bases from V and 2 bases from J, with 16 bases in between. Germline-derived CDR1 and CDR2 are SNHLY and FYNNEI. This CDR3 has 17 residues.

V gene TRBV29-1 combines with J gene TRBJ2-5; the match to TRBD2 covers 14 bases. Germline-derived CDR1 and CDR2 are SQVTM and ANQGSEA. The CDR3 runs to 15 residues. Germline trimming cut 6 bases from V and 1 base from J; bases unmatched to any gene: 4. The CDR3 here is CSVRLAGGPQETQYF. The CDR3 nucleotides read TGCAGCGTCCGACTAGCGGGAGGGCCCCAAGAGACCCAGTACTTC.

The chain links TRBV6-2 or TRBV6-3 to TRBJ2-4, with D unclear. Germline CDR1 and CDR2: MNHEY and SVGEGT. Trimming removed 1 base at V and 3 bases at J, with 13 bases between. The CDR3 loop spans 16 amino acids. CDR3 sequence: CASSYLSGKGKNIQYF. The DNA for the CDR3 is TGTGCCAGCAGTTACTTATCGGGCAAGGGCAAAAACATTCAGTACTTC.

This clone was counted once. The rearrangement joins TRBV27 to TRBJ1-2; possible D gene TRBD1, 6 bases. Germline CDR1 and CDR2: MNHEY and SMNVEV (reference sequence). Trimming took off 3 bases at V and 0 bases at J, with 8 bases between the two ends. The CDR3 sequence is 14 residues long. The CDR3 bases are TGTGCCAGCAGTTTTACAGGGTCTAACTATGGCTACACCTTC. This codes for CASSFTGSNYGYTF.

The V and J genes are TRBV7-2 and TRBJ2-7; 7 positions agree with TRBD2. This CDR3 is built from 13 residues. J was trimmed by 4 bases and V by 4 bases; bases with no gene match: 4. CDR1 SGHTA and CDR2 FQGNSA come from the germline V gene. CDR3 coding DNA: TGTGCCAGCAGCTGGGGGGGTCATTACGAGCAGTACTTC. Translated, it gives CASSWGGHYEQYF.

The rearrangement uses TRBV11-2 and TRBJ2-3, with D possibly TRBD1 on 6 matching bases. Germline V gives CDR1 SGHAT, CDR2 FQNNGV. V was trimmed by 4 bases and J by 3 bases, leaving 14 bases between them. This CDR3 is built from 15 residues. The CDR3 coding sequence is TGTGCCAGCAGCTCAAGGCAGGGGTCGACAGATACGCAGTATTTT. Translated: CASSSRQGSTDTQYF.

This clone was picked up one time. The V call is TRBV28, the J call TRBJ1-5, with unresolved D. V gave up 2 bases and J gave up 5 bases, with 7 bases separating them. Germline V gene data show CDR1 as MDHEN and CDR2 as SYDVKM. This CDR3 spans 13 amino acids. CDR3 sequence (DNA): TGTGCCAGCAGTTTAGAAACGGATCAGCCCCAGCATTTT. As protein: CASSLETDQPQHF.

The chain has TRBV9 and TRBJ2-1; TRBD2 matches 12 bases. With V trimmed by 4 bases and J by 3 bases, 5 bases remained unmatched. The germline V gene has CDR1 SGDLS and CDR2 YYNGEE. The CDR3 has 16 residues. As DNA, the CDR3 is TGTGCCAGCAGCCCACGACTAGCGGGAGTCTACAATGAGCAGTTCTTC. This codes for CASSPRLAGVYNEQFF.

This clone was picked up a small number of times. The chain joins TRBV9 to TRBJ2-7; 11 bases agree with TRBD1. The V gene's germline CDR1 is SGDLS and CDR2 YYNGEE. After removal of 3 bases from V and 4 bases from J, the junction contained 9 bases not matched to a gene. The CDR3 spans 16 residues. CDR3 region: CASSEGPGQGVYEQYF. CDR3 bases: TGTGCCAGCAGCGAGGGACCGGGACAGGGGGTTTACGAGCAGTACTTC.